These 6 T cell receptor beta chains originate from one sample sequenced in a study of blood T cell repertoires in COVID-19. The repertoire was sequenced with immunoSEQ multiplex PCR; TCRdb's copy has only in-frame clones and lacks some. The repertoire has tens of thousands of clones, approximately 85% of them found once; the top ten carry more than 20%. The source material was peripheral blood. The receptors stem from an elderly woman with COVID-19, enrolled during active disease.

The rearrangement uses TRBV2 and TRBJ2-7; D possibly corresponds to TRBD2 (5 bases). V gave up 4 bases and J gave up 2 bases, with 9 bases separating them. The CDR3 sequence is 13 residues long. CDR1 is SNHLY, CDR2 FYNNEI, per germline. CDR3 sequence (DNA): TGTGCCAGCAGTGTAATCGGGACCTACGAGCAGTACTTC. Its translation: CASSVIGTYEQYF.

The chain has TRBV4-1 and TRBJ1-1, with 10 bases that match TRBD1. CDR1 is MGHRA and CDR2 is YSYEKL in the germline V gene. This CDR3 has 15 residues. V was pared by 1 base and J by 6 bases, with 5 bases of the junction left unmatched. The chain's CDR3 is CASSQVGDRGAEAFF. DNA of the CDR3: TGCGCCAGCAGCCAAGTGGGGGACAGGGGCGCTGAAGCTTTCTTT.

The chain links TRBV3-1 (or the pseudogene TRBV3-2) to TRBJ2-3; perhaps TRBD2 as D (5 bases). The CDR3 sequence is 15 residues long. Trimming removed 0 bases from V and 2 bases from J, with 9 bases in between. Germline CDR1 LGHDT, CDR2 YNNKEL (reference sequence). The CDR3, as DNA: TGTGCCAGCAGCCAAGATTGGCTAGCCACAGATACGCAGTATTTT. Translating it yields CASSQDWLATDTQYF.

The rearrangement joins TRBV11-2 to TRBJ2-3; 8 nucleotides match TRBD1. V lost 5 bases to trimming and J lost 5 bases; unmatched junction nucleotides: 6. The CDR3 runs 14 residues. The germline V gene has CDR1 SGHAT and CDR2 FQNNGV. The CDR3 sequence is CASSPGTGGDTQYF. Written as DNA, the CDR3 is TGTGCCAGCAGCCCCGGGACAGGAGGAGATACGCAGTATTTT.

The J gene is TRBJ2-3, the V gene TRBV19, with 7 bases identical to TRBD2. The V and J ends lost 5 bases and 6 bases, in that order; junction bases with no gene match: 11. Germline CDR1 reads LNHDA; CDR2 reads SQIVND (reference sequence). The CDR3 runs to 15 residues. The CDR3 reads CASSPGGGRLDTQYF. Here the CDR3 DNA reads TGTGCCAGTAGTCCGGGAGGTGGGAGATTGGATACGCAGTATTTT. The full variable domain, its missing parts supplied by reference TRBV19 and TRBJ2-3, is DGGITQSPKYLFRKEGQNVTLSCEQNLNHDAMYWYRQDPGQGLRLIYYSQIVNDFQKGDIAEGYSVSREKKESFPLTVTSAQKNPTAFYLCASSPGGGRLDTQYFGPGTRLTVL.

The V and J genes are TRBV18 and TRBJ2-1; the match to TRBD1 covers 9 bases. Germline V gene lookup returns CDR1 KGHSH and CDR2 LQKENI. The CDR3 sequence is 16 residues long. V lost 3 bases to trimming and J lost 4 bases; unmatched junction nucleotides: 7. The CDR3: CASSPRPTGGYNEQFF. The CDR3 DNA is TGTGCCAGCTCACCCCGACCGACAGGGGGATACAATGAGCAGTTCTTC. Full variable domain (missing parts from reference TRBV18 and TRBJ2-1): NAGVMQNPRHLVRRRGQEARLRCSPMKGHSHVYWYRQLPEEGLKFMVYLQKENIIDESGMPKERFSAEFPKEGPSILRIQQVVRGDSAAYFCASSPRPTGGYNEQFFGPGTRLTVL.